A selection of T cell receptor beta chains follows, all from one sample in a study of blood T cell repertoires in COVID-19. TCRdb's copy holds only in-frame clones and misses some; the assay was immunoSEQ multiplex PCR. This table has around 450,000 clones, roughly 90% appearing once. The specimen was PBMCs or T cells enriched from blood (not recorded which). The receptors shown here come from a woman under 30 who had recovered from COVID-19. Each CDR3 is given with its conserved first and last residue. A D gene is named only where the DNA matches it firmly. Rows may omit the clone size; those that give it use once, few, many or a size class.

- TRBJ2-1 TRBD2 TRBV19 TGTGCCAGTAGTATGGTAGCGGGGGGGACGAATGAGCAGTTCTTC CASSMVAGGTNEQFF
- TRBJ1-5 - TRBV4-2 TGTGCCAGCAGCCCGGGTCCTGGGGAGAATCAGCCCCAGCATTTT CASSPGPGENQPQHF
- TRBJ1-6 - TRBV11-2 TGTGCCAGCAGCTCGATCCAGGGGCCTGGCGGTTCACCCCTCCACTTT CASSSIQGPGGSPLHF
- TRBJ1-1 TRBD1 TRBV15 TGTGCCACCAGCGACCAGGGGGCCCCGAACACTGAAGCTTTCTTT CATSDQGAPNTEAFF
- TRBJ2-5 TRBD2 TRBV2 TGTGCCAGCAGCTTCCGGGACTACATACGGGAGACCCAGTACTTC CASSFRDYIRETQYF
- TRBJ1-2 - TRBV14 TGTGCCAGCAGCCCTTATCACAGGGATCCCTCCTATGGCTACACCTTC CASSPYHRDPSYGYTF
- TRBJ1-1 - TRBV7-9 TGTGCCAGCAGCTTAGGCTCGGCGGATGAAGCTTTCTTT CASSLGSADEAFF
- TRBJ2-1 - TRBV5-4 TGTGCCAGCAGCTTGGACCTCAAGAGCGTCCGCTACAATGAGCAGTTCTTC CASSLDLKSVRYNEQFF
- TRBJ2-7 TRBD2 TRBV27 TGTGCCAGCAGCCTACTGGGGGGGGCCTACGAGCAGTACTTC CASSLLGGAYEQYF
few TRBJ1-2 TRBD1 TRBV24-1 TGTGCCACCAGTGAACCGACAGGGAACTATGGCTACACCTTC CATSEPTGNYGYTF
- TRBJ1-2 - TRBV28 TGTGCCAGCAGTTCTTCAGACGGGGGCTACACCTTC CASSSSDGGYTF
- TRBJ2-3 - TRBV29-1 TGCAGCGTTGAGAGAGGGATAGTGCAGTATTTT CSVERGIVQYF
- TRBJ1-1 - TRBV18 TGTGCCAGCTCACCGACAGCAACCGACACTGAAGCTTTCTTT CASSPTATDTEAFF
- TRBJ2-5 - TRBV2 TGTGCCTCCCAAAGGCGGATATTGGAGACCCAGTACTTC CASQRRILETQYF
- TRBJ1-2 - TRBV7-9 TGTGCCAGCCTCGACAGCTATGGCTACACCTTC CASLDSYGYTF
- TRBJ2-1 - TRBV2 TGTGCCAGCAGTGGCCTGGAGGGCAATGAGCAGTTCTTC CASSGLEGNEQFF
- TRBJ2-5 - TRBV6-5 TGTGCCAGCATAGCCCCCGGGGTACGACTTGCGACCCAGTACTTC CASIAPGVRLATQYF
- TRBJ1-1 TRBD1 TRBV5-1 TGCGCCAGCAGCCTCCAGACAGGGATGACGAACACTGAAGCTTTCTTT CASSLQTGMTNTEAFF
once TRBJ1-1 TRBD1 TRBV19 TGTGCCAGTAGTAAGGGGACAGATAACACTGAAGCTTTCTTT CASSKGTDNTEAFF
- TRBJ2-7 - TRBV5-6 TGTGCCAGCTCGCGGCGGGGTGATACCTACGAGCAGTACTTC CASSRRGDTYEQYF
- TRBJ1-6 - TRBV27 TGTGCCAGCAGTTTATCGAGAGGGGGGGATTCACCCCTCCACTTT CASSLSRGGDSPLHF
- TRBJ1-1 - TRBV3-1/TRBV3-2 TGTGCCAGCAGCCCTACCAGGGGCACTGAAGCTTTCTTT CASSPTRGTEAFF
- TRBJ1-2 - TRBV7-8 TGTGCCAGCAGCTTAGTGCGGGAAAATGGCTACACCTTC CASSLVRENGYTF